This note documents a single T cell receptor beta chain sequence. No cognate antigen has been identified for it. No base quality values were provided; no much bigger clone lies one nucleotide off. From its cysteine to its phenylalanine, the CDR3 spans 13 amino acids. Solely the CDR3 DNA is kept, with 39 bases framed from the first base. V loses 8 bases of germline sequence and J loses 0 bases, and the interval between the two ends is 11 bases. The data originate from a study of pediatric ulcerative colitis (dated by TCRdb to between 2018 and 2021). Concerning the study at large: From about ten newly diagnosed, treatment-naive pediatric ulcerative colitis patients and four non-IBD control children, paired blood and rectal samples were collected.

Rearranged CDR3 beta regions were amplified from genomic DNA with multiplex V and J primers using the immunoSEQ TRB Survey service. To keep sequencing depth equal across samples, survey-level depth of up to 500,000 reads per sample was applied. The libraries were purified and pooled, then sequenced using Illumina technology. Per the original workflow: Productive clonality, sample overlap, pairwise scatters, CDR3 beta length, V/D/J gene usage and productiveness were all assessed with the immunoSEQ online tools. Calculated diversity was defined as the number of unique rearrangements divided by total templates times 100, and Shannon and Simpson indices were additionally computed. Principal component analysis was performed on Z-score normalized data with the R prcomp function and the ggbiplot package. Morisita's index was used to quantify the clonal overlap between blood and rectum within each subject. TCRdb carries this immuneACCESS record with in-frame sequences only. Its versions omit some clonotypes, under half of them owing to an unresolved V gene in the studies checked, with the rest unexplained. V and J calls and clone size follow that table, whereas D and trimming were derived from the DNA. The sample records approximately 11,000 clones, around 82% of which are singletons. Jointly, the top ten make up about 3.7% of the sample.

Study-wide conclusions, independent of this receptor: A couple of patients' blood samples yielded substantially fewer templates for technical reasons and were excluded from blood-rectal overlap analysis. Significantly higher autologous blood-rectal clonal overlap was found in ulcerative colitis patients than in controls, which suggested increased T cell trafficking to inflamed tissue. Rectal pinch biopsies may have included blood-derived T cells, especially in patients with overt colitis. Features of the rectal repertoire distinguished controls, mild-moderate colitis patients and acute severe colitis patients, and in acute severe colitis, rectal diversity was reduced because of clonal expansions. With only a few individuals, the healthy control group was small. Two rectal CDR3 clonotypes were present in all ulcerative colitis patients and in none of the controls. Because repertoires were derived from total lymphocyte DNA, patterns in rare subsets such as regulatory T cells may not have been reflected.

One to two pinch biopsies were taken from the rectum for research during colonoscopy. In controls, colonoscopy was performed for suspected IBD, macroscopically and histologically normal endoscopy was observed, and no IBD diagnosis was made within the following year. Before DNA isolation, rectal biopsies were subjected to proteinase K digestion. The Wizard kit (Promega) was used to extract genomic DNA from blood and intestinal samples. The sample was gut tissue. This TCR was sampled from a girl aged 5-17 years who was a control in a study of pediatric ulcerative colitis. The chain uses TRBV5-3 and TRBJ1-1; possibly the D gene is TRBD1, per 5 matching bases. TRBV5-3 falls under the ORF class, with uncertain function. The CDR3 in this case is CASSLTVNTEAFF. The DNA sequence follows: TGTGCCAGCAGCCTGACAGTGAACACTGAAGCTTTCTTT.